This is a list of T cell receptor beta chains from one sample in a study of CD8 T cells in Susac syndrome. TCRdb independently ran MiXCR on the immunoSEQ multiplex PCR reads; one entry per CDR3 protein. The data show about 130,000 distinct CDR3 sequences, with over 85% seen just once and over 0.07% held by the top ten. Sequenced material: CD4+ T cells from PBMCs. These receptors all come from a human donor in good health. Both conserved end residues are part of each CDR3. A D gene is named only where the DNA matches it firmly. The size field is filled for only some rows; it gives once, few, many or a size class.

>TRBV18|.|TRBJ1-2|.
CASSRTSGNYGYTF
TGTGCCAGCTCACGGACGTCTGGTAACTATGGCTACACCTTC
>TRBV7-2|.|TRBJ1-2|TRBD1
CASSQGQGARGYGYTF
TGTGCCAGCAGCCAGGGACAGGGGGCTCGGGGCTATGGCTACACCTTC
>TRBV4-1|.|TRBJ2-7|.
CASSRDPDFSYEQYF
TGCGCCAGCAGCCGAGATCCGGACTTCTCCTACGAGCAGTACTTC
>TRBV2|.|TRBJ2-7|.
CASMESPGSYEQYF
TGTGCCAGCATGGAGAGTCCCGGCTCCTACGAGCAGTACTTC
>TRBV5-1|once|TRBJ2-7|TRBD2
CASSLDPGGSGSPEQYF
TGCGCCAGCAGCTTGGACCCCGGGGGGAGCGGGAGTCCCGAGCAGTACTTC
>TRBV29-1|.|TRBJ1-1|.
CSVEVGGDFAFF
TGCAGCGTTGAAGTTGGGGGCGACTTCGCTTTCTTT
>TRBV18|.|TRBJ2-1|TRBD1
CASSQTRTGQAYNEQFF
TGTGCCAGCTCACAGACCCGGACAGGGCAGGCCTACAATGAGCAGTTCTTC
>TRBV28|once|TRBJ2-7|.
CASSLVTLTAPYEQYF
TGTGCCAGCAGTCTAGTAACATTGACTGCGCCCTACGAGCAGTACTTC
>TRBV7-8|.|TRBJ2-7|TRBD2
CASGSGLAGPEQYF
TGTGCCAGCGGGTCCGGACTAGCGGGGCCCGAGCAGTACTTC
>TRBV6-2/TRBV6-3|.|TRBJ2-3|TRBD2
CASRRAGAGDTQYF
TGTGCCAGCAGGAGAGCGGGAGCGGGAGATACGCAGTATTTT
>TRBV30|.|TRBJ2-4|.
CAWSVGYIQYF
TGTGCCTGGAGTGTTGGCTACATTCAGTACTTC
>TRBV10-3|.|TRBJ2-7|TRBD1
CAISETDRDPYEQYF
TGTGCCATCAGTGAGACGGACAGGGACCCCTACGAGCAGTACTTC
>TRBV19|once|TRBJ2-1|TRBD1
CASSTGQGFHNEQFF
TGTGCCAGTAGTACGGGACAGGGGTTCCACAATGAGCAGTTCTTC
>TRBV12-3/TRBV12-4|.|TRBJ2-7|.
CASSLGPKAYEQYF
TGTGCCAGCAGTTTGGGGCCCAAAGCTTACGAGCAGTACTTC
>TRBV12-3/TRBV12-4|.|TRBJ1-5|.
CASSRGGAVGNQPQHF
TGTGCCAGCAGTCGGGGGGGCGCGGTAGGCAATCAGCCCCAGCATTTT
>TRBV7-2|.|TRBJ1-5|.
CASSPYLGPNQPQHF
TGTGCCAGCAGCCCTTACCTGGGGCCGAATCAGCCCCAGCATTTT
>TRBV5-1|.|TRBJ1-2|.
CASSLSGPGNYGYTF
TGCGCCAGCAGCTTAAGTGGCCCCGGTAACTATGGCTACACCTTC
>TRBV19|.|TRBJ2-5|TRBD2
CASSPLAGGQETQYF
TGTGCCAGTAGCCCACTAGCGGGGGGGCAAGAGACCCAGTACTTC
>TRBV28|.|TRBJ2-4|.
CASNPHGQGWIQYF
TGTGCCAGCAACCCCCATGGTCAGGGGTGGATTCAGTACTTC
>TRBV12-3/TRBV12-4|.|TRBJ2-7|.
CASSFPRYEQYF
TGTGCCAGCAGTTTTCCCCGGTACGAGCAGTACTTC
>TRBV27|.|TRBJ1-2|.
CASSPGQVTIYGYTF
TGTGCCAGCAGTCCTGGGCAGGTGACTATCTATGGCTACACCTTC
>TRBV20-1|.|TRBJ2-7|TRBD2
CSARVSGGPAVNEQYF
TGCAGTGCTAGAGTTTCGGGGGGTCCCGCTGTAAACGAGCAGTACTTC
>TRBV20-1|once|TRBJ1-1|.
CSARGLVSTEAFF
TGCAGTGCTAGAGGGTTAGTGAGCACTGAAGCTTTCTTT
>TRBV7-2|.|TRBJ2-3|.
CASRPPGEADTQYF
TGTGCCAGCAGACCCCCGGGGGAGGCAGATACGCAGTATTTT
>TRBV7-2|.|TRBJ1-3|.
CASSPGTDRSGNTIYF
TGTGCCAGCAGCCCCGGGACGGATCGCTCTGGAAACACCATATATTTT
>TRBV18|.|TRBJ2-7|TRBD2
CASSLRTSLPYEQYF
TGTGCCAGCTCACTAAGGACTAGTTTACCCTACGAGCAGTACTTC
>TRBV5-1|.|TRBJ2-3|.
CASSLSPTGTDTQYF
TGCGCCAGCAGCTTGTCCCCCACTGGCACAGATACGCAGTATTTT
>TRBV2|.|TRBJ2-3|.
CASSLGPDWDTQYF
TGTGCCAGCAGCCTTGGCCCAGATTGGGATACGCAGTATTTT
>TRBV6-2/TRBV6-3|.|TRBJ2-1|TRBD2
CASSRTSGRSYNEQFF
TGTGCCAGCAGTCGTACTAGCGGGCGCTCCTACAATGAGCAGTTCTTC
>TRBV19|.|TRBJ2-7|.
CASSLSGRIYEQYF
TGTGCCAGTAGCCTATCCGGACGGATTTACGAGCAGTACTTC
>TRBV6-5|.|TRBJ2-7|.
CASSYSAGQGEQYF
TGTGCCAGCAGTTACTCGGCAGGGCAGGGCGAGCAGTACTTC
>TRBV7-2|.|TRBJ2-7|.
CASSLSYGLGYEQYF
TGTGCCAGCAGCTTATCATACGGGCTCGGGTACGAGCAGTACTTC
>TRBV11-2|.|TRBJ2-5|.
CASRGEQAHQETQYF
TGTGCCAGCAGGGGGGAGCAGGCCCACCAAGAGACCCAGTACTTC
>TRBV5-1|.|TRBJ1-4|.
CASAPRSAPNEKLFF
TGCGCCAGCGCGCCTCGAAGTGCACCTAATGAAAAACTGTTTTTT
>TRBV12-3/TRBV12-4|.|TRBJ1-3|.
CASSLLNSQIGNTIYF
TGTGCCAGCAGTTTGCTCAACAGCCAGATCGGAAACACCATATATTTT
>TRBV2|.|TRBJ2-1|TRBD2
CAIKTETSGRINEQFF
TGTGCCATAAAAACCGAGACTAGCGGGAGAATTAATGAGCAGTTCTTC
>TRBV20-1|.|TRBJ2-5|TRBD1
CSAHPTGVVAQYF
TGCAGTGCTCACCCGACAGGGGTAGTAGCCCAGTACTTC
>TRBV7-2|.|TRBJ2-7|.
CASSPLWGPESYEQYF
TGTGCCAGCAGCCCCCTCTGGGGGCCCGAGTCCTACGAGCAGTACTTC
>TRBV30|once|TRBJ2-7|.
CAWTHRLGQYF
TGTGCCTGGACCCATCGTTTGGGGCAGTACTTC
>TRBV19|.|TRBJ2-7|.
CASSINRGTYEQYF
TGTGCCAGTAGTATCAACCGGGGTACCTACGAGCAGTACTTC
>TRBV9|.|TRBJ1-1|.
CASSVGGTLNTEAFF
TGTGCCAGCAGCGTAGGGGGGACCCTGAACACTGAAGCTTTCTTT
>TRBV4-2|.|TRBJ1-2|.
CASSQEPGNYGYTF
TGTGCCAGCAGCCAAGAGCCAGGGAACTATGGCTACACCTTC
>TRBV2|.|TRBJ2-2|TRBD2
CASRGSGSLTGELFF
TGTGCCAGCAGGGGTAGCGGGAGCCTGACCGGGGAGCTGTTTTTT
>TRBV20-1|.|TRBJ2-2|TRBD2
CSASGTSGRSTGELFF
TGCAGTGCTAGCGGGACTAGCGGGAGGTCGACCGGGGAGCTGTTTTTT
>TRBV18|.|TRBJ2-7|TRBD2
CASSPQLAGEGPAYEQYF
TGTGCCAGCTCACCACAACTAGCGGGAGAGGGTCCTGCCTACGAGCAGTACTTC
>TRBV5-1|.|TRBJ1-4|.
CASSPGFSTNEKLFF
TGCGCCAGCAGCCCCGGGTTTTCAACTAATGAAAAACTGTTTTTT